This TCR beta chain originates from a study of shared clonotypes between healthy human individuals. Study-level findings and limits: It was observed that around 5% of naive CD4 clonotypes were shared across several donors. Unshared clonotypes carried lower generation probabilities than those common to all four donors. Clonotype sharing among donors was expected to depend on sequencing depth.

Selected positively for CCR7 and CD45RO-negative, naive CD8 cells excluded terminally differentiated effector memory CD45RA+ cells. Notes on this clone: Its antigen is undetermined.

Assay: immunoSEQ multiplex PCR; the TCRdb copy retains only in-frame clones and omits some. The sample holds about 2.2 million clones; 93% are singletons and the top ten take roughly 1.7%. Looked up from germline, CDR1 is SGHKS and CDR2 is YYEKEE (reference sequence). The CDR3 loop spans 11 amino acids. V was cut by 0 bases and J by 5 bases, with 1 base left in between. The sequence derives from a man aged 18-30 years in good health. Some clones in this sample may be carry-over from other donors' samples. The sequenced sample consisted of naive CD8+ T cells from PBMCs. V usage is TRBV5-5 and J usage is TRBJ2-3; no definite D call. The CDR3 region has the DNA TGTGCCAGCAGCTTGGGAGATACGCAGTATTTT. It specifies CASSLGDTQYF. The full variable domain, in which reference TRBV5-5 and TRBJ2-3 provide the parts outside the CDR3, is DAGVTQSPTHLIKTRGQQVTLRCSPISGHKSVSWYQQVLGQGPQFIFQYYEKEERGRGNFPDRFSARQFPNYSSELNVNALLLGDSALYLCASSLGDTQYFGPGTRLTVL.